What follows are 18 T cell receptor beta chains derived from one specimen sequenced in a study of blood T cells in healthy people across ages. The second PCR ran roughly 6 to 11 cycles with a sample-barcoded 5' primer and J-beta primers. In TCRdb, the 5' RACE reads were re-called with MiXCR into one record per CDR3 protein. The sample records about 840,000 distinct CDR3 sequences, almost 30% being singletons. The sample was also linked to a second study, of T cells of mothers and their children.

Sequenced material: blood. The source of these receptors is a woman aged 40-49 years in good health.

The rearrangement links TRBV3-1 to TRBJ2-1; D not resolved. The closer fit of TRBJ2-7 to the DNA end suggests the J call may be wrong. Germline V gene lookup returns CDR1 LGHDT and CDR2 YNNKEL (reference sequence). The CDR3 loop spans 13 amino acids. CDR3 sequence reads: CASSQEQNNEQYF. The DNA for the CDR3 is TGTGCCAGCAGCCAAGAACAGAACAATGAGCAGTACTTC.

The V gene is TRBV6-2 or TRBV6-3, the J gene TRBJ2-7, with TRBD2 matching over 8 bases. The germline gives CDR1 MNHEY, CDR2 SVGEGT. This CDR3 has 14 residues. The trim removed 6 bases at V and 3 bases at J, leaving 7 bases unmatched. Written as DNA, the CDR3 is TGTGCCAGCAGCCGGGAGGGAACCTACTACGAGCAGTACTTC. Its protein product is CASSREGTYYEQYF.

The rearrangement links TRBV9 to TRBJ1-1, with a possible D match to TRBD1 (6 bases). The CDR3 consists of 14 residues. CDR1 SGDLS and CDR2 YYNGEE come from the germline V gene. V gave up 1 base and J gave up 4 bases, with 11 bases separating them. CDR3 loop: CASSVWGQGTEAFF. CDR3 nucleotides: TGTGCCAGCAGCGTATGGGGGCAGGGCACTGAAGCTTTCTTT.

This sequence joins TRBV20-1 and TRBJ2-3; 10 bases are a match to TRBD2. CDR3 size: 19 residues. From germline, CDR1 is DFQATT and CDR2 SNEGSKA (reference sequence). V was pared by 3 bases and J by 0 bases, with 15 bases of the junction left unmatched. CDR3: CSASELQGLAASSTDTQYF. For the CDR3, the DNA is TGCAGTGCTAGCGAACTACAAGGACTAGCGGCATCTAGCACAGATACGCAGTATTTT.

This clonotype has just a few counts. J is TRBJ1-5 and V is TRBV5-1; a weak D match, TRBD1 (5 bases). Trimming removed 0 bases from V and 5 bases from J, with 9 bases in between. The CDR3 covers 14 residues. In germline, CDR1 is SGHRS, CDR2 YFSETQ. CDR3 in amino acids: CASSLATGDQPQHF. CDR3 nucleotides: TGCGCCAGCAGCTTGGCTACGGGGGATCAGCCCCAGCATTTT.

This clonotype was seen ten or more times. This chain joins TRBV14 and TRBJ2-6; a possible D gene is TRBD1 (5 bases). Deletions cut 1 base from V and 0 bases from J, with 16 bases between. In germline, CDR1 is SGHDN, CDR2 FVKESK. The CDR3 consists of 19 residues. CDR3 bases: TGTGCCAGCAGCCAAGTAGGGGCAATGAGAAACTCTGGGGCCAACGTCCTGACTTTC. It specifies CASSQVGAMRNSGANVLTF.

The chain employs TRBV20-1 and TRBJ1-5; TRBD1 agrees at 7 bases. The V segment lost 5 bases and the J segment 1 base; nucleotides outside the gene matches: 8. The CDR3 spans 15 residues. Germline V gives CDR1 DFQATT, CDR2 SNEGSKA (reference sequence). For the CDR3, the DNA is TGCAGTGCTTTTTCAACGGACAGGAGCAATCAGCCCCAGCATTTT. It translates to CSAFSTDRSNQPQHF.

The genes are TRBV4-1 and TRBJ1-1; D is perhaps TRBD1 (5 bases). The germline V gene has CDR1 MGHRA and CDR2 YSYEKL. Trimming took 0 bases from V and 0 from J, leaving 11 bases between them. CDR3 length: 16 amino acids. As DNA, the CDR3 is TGCGCCAGCAGCCAAGACCGGGGCATCATGAACACTGAAGCTTTCTTT. It is translated as CASSQDRGIMNTEAFF.

The chain uses TRBV5-1 and TRBJ1-2, with TRBD1 as a possible D gene (5 bases). The CDR3 spans 16 residues. Germline CDR1 SGHRS, CDR2 YFSETQ. Trimming took off 0 bases at V and 5 bases at J, with 17 bases between the two ends. The CDR3 here is CASSLVGRAEPYGYTF. CDR3 sequence (DNA): TGCGCCAGCAGCTTGGTAGGCAGGGCAGAACCTTATGGCTACACCTTC.

This clonotype was picked up a small number of times. V is TRBV24-1 and J is TRBJ1-4; 9 bases map to TRBD1. Germline V gene lookup returns CDR1 KGHDR and CDR2 SFDVKD. This CDR3 contains 16 residues. After removal of 3 bases from V and 7 bases from J, the junction contained 8 bases not matched to a gene. The CDR3 DNA reads TGTGCCACCAGTGATCCCGCCGGGACAGGGACTGAAAAACTGTTTTTT. Residues: CATSDPAGTGTEKLFF.

Concerning this clonotype: It may be a read error: a sequence one base away is much more abundant. The chain recombines TRBV28 with TRBJ2-5; D unclear. The germline gives CDR1 MDHEN, CDR2 SYDVKM. V shed 6 bases and J shed 13 bases, with 27 bases lying between them. The CDR3 is made up of 15 amino acids. The CDR3 loop reads CASSSAPLVGNELYF. CDR3 sequence (DNA): TGTGCCAGCAGCTCCGCCCCACTCGTGGGGAACGAGCTGTACTTC.

The chain is built from TRBV5-1 and TRBJ2-1; TRBD1 is a possible D gene (7 bases). Germline V CDR1 and CDR2: SGHRS, YFSETQ. V shed 6 bases and J shed 7 bases, with 17 bases lying between them. The CDR3 consists of 14 residues. The CDR3 coding sequence is TGCGCCAGCACCGCGGGACAGAGGCAGAATGAGCAGTTCTTC. Translated: CASTAGQRQNEQFF. The whole variable domain, filled in from reference TRBV5-1 and TRBJ2-1, reads KAGVTQTPRYLIKTRGQQVTLSCSPISGHRSVSWYQQTPGQGLQFLFEYFSETQRNKGNFPGRFSGRQFSNSRSEMNVSTLELGDSALYLCASTAGQRQNEQFFGPGTRLTVL.

With regard to this clonotype: With a much larger clone just one base away, this may be a read error. The J gene is TRBJ2-4, the V gene TRBV7-2; TRBD2 matches at 9 bases. Germline CDR1 SGHTA, CDR2 FQGNSA. V was clipped by 1 base and J by 13 bases; unmatched bases: 11. The CDR3 extends over 15 amino acids. The CDR3 DNA reads as TGTGCCAGCAGCTTAGTGCTAGCGGGGCACAATGAGCAGTACTTC. Its translation is CASSLVLAGHNEQYF.

This clonotype occurred many times. This rearrangement joins TRBV5-1 to TRBJ2-7, with D maybe TRBD1 (6 bases). The V end lost 8 bases, the J end lost 0 bases, and 12 bases lay between the germline ends. Per germline, CDR1 SGHRS and CDR2 YFSETQ. This CDR3 contains 13 residues. CDR3: CASHREASYEQYF. DNA for the CDR3: TGCGCCAGTCACAGGGAAGCCTCCTACGAGCAGTACTTC.

This clonotype was detected only a few times. This chain connects TRBV7-9 to TRBJ1-6, with D possibly being TRBD1 (5 bases). Trimming took 5 bases from V and 10 from J, leaving 21 bases between them. The CDR3 runs to 16 residues. CDR1 is SEHNR and CDR2 is FQNEAQ in the germline V gene (reference sequence). In DNA form, the CDR3 reads TGTGCCAGCAGCCCCGCGTCAGGGACCGGCAACTCACCCCTCCACTTT. This gives the protein CASSPASGTGNSPLHF.

This chain links TRBV7-3 with TRBJ2-2; no firm D call. Looked up from germline, CDR1 is SGHTA and CDR2 is FQGTGA. The V gene lost 5 bases and the J gene lost 5 bases, with 9 bases spanning the gap. The CDR3 totals 13 residues. The CDR3 reads CASSTVHTGELFF. CDR3 nucleotides: TGTGCCAGCAGCACAGTGCATACCGGGGAGCTGTTTTTT.

This clonotype was detected ten times or more. J is TRBJ2-7 and V is TRBV7-9; tentative D call: TRBD1 (6 bases). Germline V lookup: CDR1 SEHNR, CDR2 FQNEAQ (reference sequence). CDR3 length equals 13 residues. Trimming cost V 5 bases and J 2 bases, with 10 bases left between them. The CDR3 bases are TGTGCCAGCAGCGGAGACAGGACCTACGAGCAGTACTTC. Protein product: CASSGDRTYEQYF. Drawing the rest from reference TRBV7-9 and TRBJ2-7, the complete variable domain is DTGVSQNPRHKITKRGQNVTFRCDPISEHNRLYWYRQTLGQGPEFLTYFQNEAQLEKSRLLSDRFSAERPKGSFSTLEIQRTEQGDSAMYLCASSGDRTYEQYFGPGTRLTVT.

A word on this clonotype: An end of the junction does not agree with germline; a read error may underlie this. This rearrangement joins TRBV10-3 to TRBJ2-1; tentative D call: TRBD1 (6 bases). This CDR3 spans 15 amino acids. Looked up from germline, CDR1 is ENHRY and CDR2 is SYGVKD. This chain's CDR3 is CAIKPQGPSKGERFF. For the CDR3, the DNA is TGTGCCATCAAACCACAGGGTCCCAGTAAGGGCGAGCGGTTCTTC.